These 32 T cell receptor beta chains came from one sample sequenced in a study of identical twins. From the 5' RACE reads, TCRdb called clonotypes with MiXCR, one entry per CDR3 protein. The table lists roughly 630,000 distinct CDR3 sequences, roughly 7.2% of them singletons. The same sample was also studied in work on yellow fever vaccine responses in identical twins.

The sample taken for sequencing was PBMCs. These receptors all come from a woman in her late teens or twenties in good health.

The chain links TRBV6-1 to TRBJ2-5, with 8 bases lining up with TRBD1. This CDR3 has 14 amino acids. With V trimmed by 6 bases and J by 5 bases, 8 bases remained unmatched. Germline V gives CDR1 MNHNS, CDR2 SASEGT. The CDR3 reads CASRADRGRETQYF. For the CDR3, the DNA is TGTGCCAGCAGAGCTGACAGGGGAAGGGAGACCCAGTACTTC.

J is TRBJ1-4 and V is TRBV12-3 or TRBV12-4, with D possibly being TRBD1 (5 bases). V was cut by 7 bases and J by 3 bases, with 9 bases left in between. There are 13 residues in the CDR3. The CDR3 reads CASNSGPNEKLFF. The CDR3, as DNA: TGTGCCAGCAATTCAGGGCCTAATGAAAAACTGTTTTTT.

This clonotype was counted many times. The chain combines TRBV7-9 with TRBJ2-1; 10 nucleotides agree with TRBD2. Germline lookup yields CDR1 SEHNR and CDR2 FQNEAQ (reference sequence). The CDR3 length is 16 residues. V lost 5 bases to trimming and J lost 9 bases; unmatched junction nucleotides: 13. The CDR3 is CASSLSGGALALEQFF. The CDR3 nucleotides read TGTGCCAGCAGCCTAAGCGGGGGGGCCTTGGCGCTTGAGCAGTTCTTC.

This clonotype was observed a handful of times. The rearrangement uses TRBV27 and TRBJ2-7, with 8 bases fitting TRBD2. Germline loops: CDR1 MNHEY, CDR2 SMNVEV (reference sequence). The CDR3 loop spans 16 amino acids. The V and J ends lost 5 bases and 0 bases, in that order; junction bases with no gene match: 9. CDR3 sequence: CASSPGGWGSSYEQYF. The CDR3 bases are TGTGCCAGCAGTCCGGGGGGGTGGGGAAGCTCCTACGAGCAGTACTTC.

The table lists this clonotype with a few counts. The chain links TRBV7-9 to TRBJ1-3, with 7 bases matching TRBD1. The junction had 10 bases not matched to a gene; V was cut back by 6 bases and J by 2 bases. CDR1 is SEHNR and CDR2 is FQNEAQ in the germline V gene (reference sequence). CDR3 length equals 16 residues. The DNA of the CDR3 is TGTGCCAGCAGGACAGGGACCTCTACAGCTGGAAACACCATATATTTT. Translation gives CASRTGTSTAGNTIYF.

The CDR3, as DNA: TGTGCCAGCAGCTTTGCAAGGTTTGGCAATCAGCCCCAGCATTTT. Translating it yields CASSFARFGNQPQHF. This rearrangement joins TRBV5-8 to TRBJ1-5; D is ambiguous. Germline CDR1 is SGHTS and CDR2 is YDEGEE. The CDR3 is made up of 15 amino acids. V lost 2 bases to trimming and J lost 2 bases, with 11 bases between them.

This clonotype was counted ten times or more. The V and J genes are TRBV5-6 and TRBJ2-2; TRBD1 might be the D (6 bases). The ends were cut back, 2 bases at V and 6 bases at J, with 8 bases in the middle. The CDR3 is 13 amino acids. Germline V gene data show CDR1 as SGHDT and CDR2 as YYEEEE. CDR3 DNA sequence: TGTGCCAGCAGCTTCGCAGGGGCCGGGGAGCTGTTTTTT. This encodes CASSFAGAGELFF.

This clonotype appeared many times. The V gene is TRBV5-5, the J gene TRBJ1-1, with D perhaps TRBD1 (6 bases). CDR1 and CDR2 (germline): SGHKS, YYEKEE (reference sequence). There are 15 residues in the CDR3. The germline V and J ends were trimmed by 4 bases and 3 bases, with 16 bases remaining between them. The CDR3 coding sequence is TGTGCCAGCAGCCCCACGCAGGGGATTTACACTGAAGCTTTCTTT. It is translated as CASSPTQGIYTEAFF.

This chain connects TRBV7-9 to TRBJ2-3; perhaps TRBD2 as D (5 bases). The germline gives CDR1 SEHNR, CDR2 FQNEAQ (reference sequence). Between the trimmed V and J ends, which lost 0 bases and 0 bases, there was a span of 10 bases. The CDR3 totals 16 residues. The DNA for the CDR3 is TGTGCCAGCAGCTTAGCGCGGACGGGGAGCACAGATACGCAGTATTTT. Translated, it gives CASSLARTGSTDTQYF.

This clonotype was picked up a small number of times. The chain links TRBV7-2 to TRBJ2-7; 13 positions agree with TRBD2. CDR3 length equals 21 residues. V was pared by 2 bases and J by 2 bases, with 18 bases of the junction left unmatched. Germline assignment: CDR1 SGHTA and CDR2 FQGNSA. CDR3 region: CASSLPKTTGLAGMVTYEQYF. The CDR3 DNA reads as TGTGCCAGCAGCTTACCTAAAACCACGGGACTAGCGGGAATGGTAACCTACGAGCAGTACTTC.

This clonotype has a count of ten or more. The V and J genes are TRBV3-1 and TRBJ1-1; D is unclear. The CDR3 spans 17 residues. The germline V and J ends were trimmed by 0 bases and 4 bases, with 18 bases remaining between them. In germline, CDR1 is LGHDT, CDR2 YNNKEL (reference sequence). The CDR3 nucleotides read TGTGCCAGCAGCCAAGATCCGTACGGGTGGCGGAGCACTGAAGCTTTCTTT. Translated, it gives CASSQDPYGWRSTEAFF.

This clonotype was recorded a few times. The rearrangement uses TRBV12-3 or TRBV12-4 and TRBJ2-4, with 7 bases lining up with TRBD2. This CDR3 is built from 17 residues. The junction had 10 bases not matched to a gene; V was cut back by 5 bases and J by 0 bases. CDR3: CASSHSSSGLAKNIQYF. The CDR3 DNA sequence: TGTGCCAGCAGTCACTCCTCTAGCGGACTAGCCAAAAACATTCAGTACTTC.

Only a few counts were recorded for this clonotype. The chain employs TRBV5-1 and TRBJ2-7, with D possibly matching TRBD2 (6 bases). Germline CDR1 reads SGHRS; CDR2 reads YFSETQ. The CDR3 runs to 15 residues. The V and J ends lost 3 bases and 3 bases respectively, with 16 bases between them. The CDR3 loop is CASSSPGLSCYEQYV. The CDR3 nucleotides read TGCGCCAGCAGCTCGCCGGGACTTAGCTGCTACGAGCAGTACGTC.

This clonotype was observed many times. The rearrangement links TRBV24-1 to TRBJ1-1; D not certain. Trimming shortened V by 3 bases and J by 0 bases, and 13 bases separated the two germline ends. The CDR3 spans 16 residues. CDR1 and CDR2 from the germline V gene are KGHDR and SFDVKD. CDR3 bases: TGTGCCACCAGTGATGGGAAGATAGGGATGAACACTGAAGCTTTCTTT. It is translated as CATSDGKIGMNTEAFF.

This clonotype occurred many times. This chain joins TRBV15 and TRBJ1-1; D remains ambiguous. This CDR3 has 13 amino acids. V was trimmed by 3 bases and J by 4 bases, leaving 9 bases between them. The germline V gene encodes CDR1 LNHNV and CDR2 YYDKDF (reference sequence). Here the CDR3 DNA reads TGTGCCACCAGCAGGGGGATGGCCACTGAAGCTTTCTTT. Encoded protein: CATSRGMATEAFF.

The chain employs TRBV7-9 and TRBJ2-2; 7 nucleotides line up with TRBD1. Germline CDR1 SEHNR, CDR2 FQNEAQ (reference sequence). With V trimmed by 6 bases and J by 1 base, 8 bases remained unmatched. This CDR3 is built from 16 residues. The CDR3 DNA follows: TGTGCCAGCAGAAGAGGGGGCGCAGGGAACACCGGGGAGCTGTTTTTT. Translating gives CASRRGGAGNTGELFF. Together with reference TRBV7-9 and TRBJ2-2, the CDR3 gives the full variable domain: DTGVSQNPRHKITKRGQNVTFRCDPISEHNRLYWYRQTLGQGPEFLTYFQNEAQLEKSRLLSDRFSAERPKGSFSTLEIQRTEQGDSAMYLCASRRGGAGNTGELFFGEGSRLTVL.

The chain carries TRBV29-1 and TRBJ1-1; TRBD1 might be the D (6 bases). This CDR3 is built from 13 residues. The V and J ends lost 3 bases and 6 bases respectively, with 14 bases between them. Per the germline V gene, CDR1 is SQVTM and CDR2 is ANQGSEA. The CDR3 bases are TGCAGCGTTGAGGGGGGCTTTCGCGCTGAAGCTTTCTTT. It yields the protein CSVEGGFRAEAFF.

This clonotype was seen many times. The chain carries TRBV12-3 or TRBV12-4 and TRBJ2-3; no clear D gene. The CDR3 is 15 residues long. V was pared by 7 bases and J by 4 bases, with 18 bases between. CDR3 in DNA: TGTGCCAGCACCCCCGCCCCTGGGTTCTCAGATACGCAGTATTTT. Its translation is CASTPAPGFSDTQYF.

V usage is TRBV12-3 or TRBV12-4 and J usage is TRBJ2-1; D tentatively fits TRBD1 or TRBD2 (5 bases each). V lost 7 bases to trimming and J lost 7 bases, with 14 bases between them. The CDR3 loop spans 13 amino acids. The CDR3 is CASTLGTANEQFF. The CDR3 DNA reads TGTGCCAGCACCCTCGGGACGGCGAATGAGCAGTTCTTC.

V usage is TRBV6-2 or TRBV6-3 and J usage is TRBJ2-1; 9 positions match TRBD2. Germline CDR1 is MNHEY and CDR2 is SVGEGT. With 2 bases clipped from V and 10 bases from J, the junction kept 9 bases outside the gene matches. The length of the CDR3 is 15 residues. The CDR3 DNA is TGTGCCAGCAGTTACAGATCTAGCGGGGTTGGGGAGCAGTTCTTC. Translating gives CASSYRSSGVGEQFF.

The rearrangement links TRBV7-8 to TRBJ2-1, with D hard to call. Trimming took 5 bases from V and 10 from J, leaving 12 bases between them. The CDR3 loop spans 12 amino acids. Germline V gene sequence: CDR1 SGHVS, CDR2 FQNEAQ. The CDR3 nucleotides are TGTGCCAGCAGCCCCCTTAGGAGCGAGCAGTTCTTC. Translated: CASSPLRSEQFF. Together with reference TRBV7-8 and TRBJ2-1, the CDR3 gives the full variable domain: GAGVSQSPRYKVAKRGQDVALRCDPISGHVSLFWYQQALGQGPEFLTYFQNEAQLDKSGLPSDRFFAERPEGSVSTLKIQRTQQEDSAVYLCASSPLRSEQFFGPGTRLTVL.

This clonotype showed up many times. The V call is TRBV7-8, the J call TRBJ2-3; D gene ambiguous. This CDR3 contains 16 residues. Per the germline V gene, CDR1 is SGHVS and CDR2 is FQNEAQ. V was trimmed by 4 bases and J by 1 base, leaving 15 bases between them. The CDR3 loop is CASSSPSGLGTDTQYF. The CDR3 nucleotides read TGTGCCAGCAGCTCACCATCGGGCCTCGGCACAGATACGCAGTATTTT. The full variable domain, completed using reference TRBV7-8 and TRBJ2-3, is GAGVSQSPRYKVAKRGQDVALRCDPISGHVSLFWYQQALGQGPEFLTYFQNEAQLDKSGLPSDRFFAERPEGSVSTLKIQRTQQEDSAVYLCASSSPSGLGTDTQYFGPGTRLTVL.

This clonotype occurred a few times. The chain has TRBV14 and TRBJ1-2; 8 nucleotides agree with TRBD1. Germline trimming cut 2 bases from V and 8 bases from J; bases unmatched to any gene: 10. Germline V gene lookup returns CDR1 SGHDN and CDR2 FVKESK. CDR3 size: 15 residues. As DNA, the CDR3 is TGTGCCAGCAGCCAATCCCCGGGACAGGTATCCGGCTACACCTTC. Its translation: CASSQSPGQVSGYTF.

This clonotype was picked up a small number of times. The chain combines TRBV5-1 with TRBJ2-5; D might be TRBD2 (6 bases). Germline V gene data show CDR1 as SGHRS and CDR2 as YFSETQ. The CDR3 covers 15 residues. Between the trimmed V and J ends, which lost 2 bases and 5 bases, there was a span of 16 bases. The CDR3 reads CASSFSGLGTETQYF. DNA of the CDR3: TGCGCCAGCAGCTTCTCGGGACTGGGGACGGAGACCCAGTACTTC.

This chain links TRBV11-2 with TRBJ2-7; weak D call: TRBD1 (5 bases). This CDR3 contains 15 residues. V was trimmed by 4 bases and J by 3 bases, leaving 16 bases between them. Per the germline V gene, CDR1 is SGHAT and CDR2 is FQNNGV. CDR3 in DNA: TGTGCCAGCAGCTCCGTTAGGGGAATGCTCTACGAGCAGTACTTC. Amino acid sequence: CASSSVRGMLYEQYF.

This clonotype showed up many times. The chain uses TRBV4-1 and TRBJ2-3, with unresolved D. Germline CDR1 is MGHRA and CDR2 is YSYEKL. The V end was cut by 1 base, the J end by 6 bases, with 8 bases between. The CDR3 runs 13 residues. CDR3 DNA: TGCGCCAGCAGCCAAGTGGTTTGGGATACGCAGTATTTT. The encoded protein is CASSQVVWDTQYF.

This clonotype was recorded many times. This chain connects TRBV7-9 to TRBJ2-3, with D tentatively TRBD1 or TRBD2 (5 bases each). Trimming pared 5 bases from V and 0 bases from J, leaving 18 bases between. Germline lookup yields CDR1 SEHNR and CDR2 FQNEAQ (reference sequence). This CDR3 contains 17 residues. For the CDR3, the DNA is TGTGCCAGCAGCCGAACAGGAGCGGATCCTAGCACAGATACGCAGTATTTT. Protein: CASSRTGADPSTDTQYF.

This clonotype was detected only a few times. This chain joins TRBV14 and TRBJ2-7; TRBD1 matches at 8 bases. The CDR3 has 16 residues. CDR1 is SGHDN and CDR2 is FVKESK in the germline V gene. The V segment lost 5 bases and the J segment 2 bases; nucleotides outside the gene matches: 11. The CDR3 DNA reads as TGTGCCAGCAGCTACAGGGGTGGACAGGGAACCTACGAGCAGTACTTC. Translated: CASSYRGGQGTYEQYF.

This clonotype was counted only a few times. The chain uses TRBV20-1 and TRBJ2-7; 10 nucleotides line up with TRBD2. CDR1 is DFQATT, CDR2 SNEGSKA, per germline (reference sequence). The CDR3 runs 16 residues. The junction had 13 bases not matched to a gene; V was cut back by 3 bases and J by 5 bases. In nucleotides, the CDR3 is TGCAGTGCTAGGGGCCCCGGGCTAGCGGGAGTTGACGAGCAGTACTTC. Translating gives CSARGPGLAGVDEQYF.

This clonotype was recorded a few times. The J gene is TRBJ2-3, the V gene TRBV29-1, with D possibly matching TRBD2 (6 bases). From germline, CDR1 is SQVTM and CDR2 ANQGSEA. V was pared by 4 bases and J by 5 bases, with 22 bases between. CDR3 size: 16 residues. CDR3 sequence reads: CSVVEWDRPAGDTQYF. CDR3 coding DNA: TGCAGCGTTGTCGAGTGGGACCGACCAGCGGGAGATACGCAGTATTTT.

The chain recombines TRBV4-1 with TRBJ2-5; D is possibly TRBD2 (5 bases). Trimming pared 2 bases from V and 2 bases from J, leaving 9 bases between. CDR1 is MGHRA and CDR2 is YSYEKL in the germline V gene. This CDR3 is 14 amino acids long. CDR3 bases: TGCGCCAGCAGCCAACCTTCGGGGCAAGAGACCCAGTACTTC. It codes for CASSQPSGQETQYF.

The rearrangement links TRBV7-3 to TRBJ2-3; D may correspond to TRBD1 or TRBD2 (5 bases each). Germline lookup yields CDR1 SGHTA and CDR2 FQGTGA. V lost 4 bases and J lost 2, with 16 bases in between. This CDR3 has 16 amino acids. CDR3 in DNA: TGTGCCAGCAGCTCCGGGACGCCGGGGCCCACAGATACGCAGTATTTT. As protein: CASSSGTPGPTDTQYF.